Detailed here is one TCR beta chain. Data came from immunoSEQ multiplex PCR; TCRdb stores just in-frame clones and leaves some out. The data hold over 250,000 clones, with 60% to 80% observed a single time. Germline-derived CDR1 and CDR2 are SGHVS and FQNEAQ. V was shortened by 5 bases and J by 4 bases, with 14 bases between the two germline ends. This CDR3 comprises 14 residues. The entry originates in a study of cytotoxic CD8 clonotypes in ibrutinib-treated CLL. The V gene is TRBV7-8, the J gene TRBJ1-2, with D tentatively TRBD1 (5 bases). The sample was PBMCs, taken at disease progression, from a patient treated with ibrutinib. The sequence was collected from a human donor with chronic lymphocytic leukemia. The CDR3 reads CASSEGSDPYGYTF. CDR3 bases: TGTGCCAGCAGCGAGGGGTCGGACCCCTATGGCTACACCTTC.